This record looks at one T cell receptor beta chain sequence and its context. The antigen remains undetermined. Germline CDR1 and CDR2: SGHNT and YENEEA. V shed 4 bases and J 7 bases; nucleotides not matched to a gene: 12. The CDR3 totals 15 residues. Profiled with immunoSEQ multiplex PCR; TCRdb holds only in-frame clones, not every one. Among some 110,000 clones listed, almost 95% were seen once. The sample comes from a study of T cell responses to AZD1222 COVID-19 vaccine. Notes on the study in general: Recipients of two AZD1222 doses showed rising Spike-specific TCR breadth and depth. Most donors were white British and more were female, and clonal diversity was possibly underestimated.

The sample in question was peripheral blood, obtained on day 0 of AZD1222 vaccination. The chain carries TRBV11-3 and TRBJ1-2, with TRBD1 matching 7 bases. The source of this sequence is an adult in good health. CDR3 coding DNA: TGTGCCAGCAGCTCTCCGGGACAGCCTGGTCTTGGCTACACCTTC. Amino acids: CASSSPGQPGLGYTF.